The T cell receptor beta chain under discussion was sequenced for a study of human T cells and chemical hapten exposure. Sample time point: patch test 3, about 24 weeks after DPC sensitization. Noted treatment: therapeutic diphenylcyclopropenone sensitization with weekly scalp DPC. TCRdb itself ran the RACE reads through MiXCR, one entry per CDR3 protein. The repertoire holds 85,000 to 100,000 distinct CDR3 sequences, with roughly a quarter as singletons. The sample consisted of whole blood, taken in connection with sensitization to the hapten diphenylcyclopropenone (DPC). This clonotype was sampled from a man aged 35-49 years with alopecia areata. Some clones in this sample may be carry-over from other donors' samples.

The CDR3 region has the DNA TGCAGTGCCATAGGACAGGGGAGGTCCCCCCCACCCAATGAGCAGTTCTTC. It codes for CSAIGQGRSPPPNEQFF. V is TRBV20-1 and J is TRBJ2-1, with TRBD1 identical over 9 bases. CDR1 DFQATT and CDR2 SNEGSKA come from the germline V gene (reference sequence). The CDR3 has 17 residues. Trimming cost V 6 bases and J 6 bases; bases outside gene matches: 18.